Each of the 5 T cell receptor beta chains below was sequenced from the same sample in a study of beta chain features in type 1 diabetes. General study findings and limits: Moderately but significantly shorter TCRB CDR3s were found in Type 1 diabetes patients in all four CD4+ subsets.

What was sequenced were expressed TCRB transcripts, since all of the isolated RNA had been reverse transcribed. The table came from immunoSEQ multiplex PCR; TCRdb's copy has only in-frame clones and leaves some out. The sample contains around 160,000 clones, about 9% of which appear only once. No antigen is known for these receptors. Sequencing was performed on central memory CD4+ T cells from blood. All receptors derive from a woman aged 18 to 35 with type 1 diabetes.

This clone was counted a few times. This chain uses TRBV7-7 with TRBJ2-2; 9 bases are a match to TRBD1. The CDR3 extends over 15 amino acids. Per germline, CDR1 SSHAT and CDR2 FNYEAQ (reference sequence). V dropped 5 bases and J dropped 5; count of bases not matched to a gene: 6. This CDR3 is CASSPGTGRTGELFF. The DNA of the CDR3 is TGTGCCAGCAGCCCGGGGACAGGGCGGACCGGGGAGCTGTTTTTT.

This clone was seen more than once but under ten times. The genes are TRBV14 and TRBJ2-7, with D possibly being TRBD2 (6 bases). The germline V and J ends were trimmed by 5 bases and 2 bases, with 10 bases remaining between them. Germline values: CDR1 SGHDN, CDR2 FVKESK. This CDR3 comprises 13 residues. CDR3 sequence reads: CASSNGGAYEQYF. CDR3 coding DNA: TGTGCCAGCAGCAACGGCGGGGCCTACGAGCAGTACTTC.

This clone was counted only a few times. The sample has other DNA sequences that encode this CDR3 too. The chain employs TRBV30 and TRBJ2-2; 7 bases line up with TRBD2. CDR1 and CDR2 (germline): GTSNPN, SVGIG (reference sequence). V shed 0 bases and J 7 bases; nucleotides not matched to a gene: 5. The CDR3 totals 14 residues. The CDR3 region is CAWSVGGGSGELFF. The CDR3 DNA is TGTGCCTGGAGTGTAGGTGGCGGGAGCGGGGAGCTGTTTTTT.

There are a few counts of this clone. J is TRBJ2-1 and V is TRBV5-6; TRBD2 matches at 14 bases. Trimming cost V 0 bases and J 5 bases; bases outside gene matches: 4. The CDR3 covers 17 residues. Germline-derived CDR1 and CDR2 are SGHDT and YYEEEE. In nucleotides, the CDR3 is TGTGCCAGCAGCTTGGCAACGGGACTAGCGGGAGACAATGAGCAGTTCTTC. It specifies CASSLATGLAGDNEQFF.

This clone has only a few counts. The rearrangement uses TRBV7-2 and TRBJ2-1; D is unresolved. This CDR3 contains 11 residues. Trimming stripped 5 bases from V and 6 bases from J, with 5 bases between. Germline V gene data show CDR1 as SGHTA and CDR2 as FQGNSA. The CDR3 sequence: CASSPGNEQFF. In DNA form, the CDR3 reads TGTGCCAGCAGCCCGGGCAATGAGCAGTTCTTC.